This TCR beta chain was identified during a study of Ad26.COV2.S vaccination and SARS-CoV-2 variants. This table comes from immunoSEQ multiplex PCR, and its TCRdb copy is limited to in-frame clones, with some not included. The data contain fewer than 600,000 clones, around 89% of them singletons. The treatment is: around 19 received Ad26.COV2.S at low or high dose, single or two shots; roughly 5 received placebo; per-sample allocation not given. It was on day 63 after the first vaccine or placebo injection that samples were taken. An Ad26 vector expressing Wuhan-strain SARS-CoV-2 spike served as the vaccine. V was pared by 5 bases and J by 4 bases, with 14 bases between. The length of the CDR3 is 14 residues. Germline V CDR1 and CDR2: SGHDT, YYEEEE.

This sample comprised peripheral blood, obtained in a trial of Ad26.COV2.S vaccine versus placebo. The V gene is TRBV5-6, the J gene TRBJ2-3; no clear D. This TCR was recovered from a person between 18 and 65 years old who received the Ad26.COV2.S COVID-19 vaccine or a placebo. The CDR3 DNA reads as TGTGCCAGCAGATTCAATCGAGCCTCAGATACGCAGTATTTT. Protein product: CASRFNRASDTQYF.